This passage covers 3 T cell receptor beta chains from one sample sequenced in a study of metastatic and nonmetastatic thyroid tumors. Thyroid surgery had not been preceded by any treatment in any patient. MiXCR reprocessed the PCR reads for TCRdb. Here the sample spans roughly 18,000 clones, around 28% being singletons. The specimen was tumor tissue. These receptors were obtained from a male donor with papillary thyroid cancer or a benign thyroid nodule (not recorded which). Some clones in this sample may be carry-over from other donors' samples.

Concerning this clone: In the same sample, other DNA sequences code for this CDR3. The chain employs TRBV12-3 or TRBV12-4 and TRBJ2-5; D gene ambiguous. Trimming took off 2 bases at V and 5 bases at J, with 15 bases between the two ends. This CDR3 comprises 15 residues. Written as DNA, the CDR3 is TGTGCCAGCAGTTTATCCCCGGGTGGGCGCGAGACCCAGTACTTC. This codes for CASSLSPGGRETQYF.

The chain joins TRBV6-9 to TRBJ2-3; weak D call: TRBD2 (5 bases). Germline V lookup: CDR1 MNHGY, CDR2 SVAAGI. The CDR3 totals 13 residues. Trimming stripped 4 bases from V and 5 bases from J, with 10 bases between. CDR3 coding DNA: TGTGCCAGCAGTTCGAGGGAGCAAGATACGCAGTATTTT. This encodes CASSSREQDTQYF.

This clone has a count of ten or more. This chain joins TRBV2 and TRBJ1-5; D possibly corresponds to TRBD1 (6 bases). V was cut by 6 bases and J by 6 bases, with 21 bases left in between. The CDR3 covers 16 residues. Looked up from germline, CDR1 is SNHLY and CDR2 is FYNNEI. CDR3 nucleotide sequence: TGTGCCAGCAGAAAAGAGATCGTGGGGGCGGGTCAGCCCCAGCATTTT. Encoded protein: CASRKEIVGAGQPQHF.